This T cell receptor (beta chain) was captured by sequencing in a study of T-cell memory formation after mild COVID-19. Study-wide results and caveats: Second-wave clones reaching peak frequency on day 37 lacked confirmed SARS-CoV-2 specificity.

The CDR3 spans 11 residues. CDR1 is KGHSH, CDR2 LQKENI, per germline. Trimming pared 5 bases from V and 6 bases from J, leaving 6 bases between. TCRdb re-called the 5' RACE reads with MiXCR, one entry per CDR3 protein. The sample yields hundreds of thousands of distinct CDR3 sequences, under 20% seen once. With respect to this clonotype: Its antigen remains unknown.

The origin of this receptor is a man aged 18 to 35 who had mild COVID-19 (a few samples of this study predate the infection). Cell type and time point are not known. The chain employs TRBV18 and TRBJ2-3; no definite D call. Sequencing was carried out using PBMCs or a T cell subset sorted from them (not recorded which). The CDR3: CASSRDDTQYF. The DNA of the CDR3 is TGTGCCAGCTCAAGAGACGATACGCAGTATTTT.